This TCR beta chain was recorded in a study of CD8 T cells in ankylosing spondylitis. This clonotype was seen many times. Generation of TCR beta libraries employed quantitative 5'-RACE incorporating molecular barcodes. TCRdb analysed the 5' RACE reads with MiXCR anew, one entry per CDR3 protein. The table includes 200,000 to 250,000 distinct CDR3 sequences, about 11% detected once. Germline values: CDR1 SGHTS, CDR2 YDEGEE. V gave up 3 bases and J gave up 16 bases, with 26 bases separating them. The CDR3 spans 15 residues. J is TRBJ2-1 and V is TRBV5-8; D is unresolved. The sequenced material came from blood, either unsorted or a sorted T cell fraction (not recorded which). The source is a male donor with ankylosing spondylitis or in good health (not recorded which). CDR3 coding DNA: TGTGCCAGCAGCTCTCAGTTTGGGGTCCATCAGATGGAATTCTTC. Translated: CASSSQFGVHQMEFF.